The T cell receptor beta chain described here comes from a study of blood T cell repertoires in COVID-19. As for the study in general: The study drew acute and convalescent COVID-19 samples from the United States, Italy and Spain.

V lost 4 bases and J lost 0, with 15 bases in between. Germline V lookup: CDR1 LGHDT, CDR2 YNNKEL (reference sequence). The CDR3 contains 16 residues. Profiled with immunoSEQ multiplex PCR; TCRdb holds only in-frame clones, not every one. This sample has 95,000 to 150,000 clones, with 85% found just once. This TCR was recovered from a man older than 75 with acute or convalescent COVID-19. The specimen sequenced was peripheral blood. The chain links TRBV3-1 (or the pseudogene TRBV3-2) to TRBJ1-1; perhaps TRBD1 as D (6 bases). DNA for the CDR3: TGTGCCAGCAGCCCCTCGGGACAAGTCATGAACACTGAAGCTTTCTTT. It is translated as CASSPSGQVMNTEAFF.